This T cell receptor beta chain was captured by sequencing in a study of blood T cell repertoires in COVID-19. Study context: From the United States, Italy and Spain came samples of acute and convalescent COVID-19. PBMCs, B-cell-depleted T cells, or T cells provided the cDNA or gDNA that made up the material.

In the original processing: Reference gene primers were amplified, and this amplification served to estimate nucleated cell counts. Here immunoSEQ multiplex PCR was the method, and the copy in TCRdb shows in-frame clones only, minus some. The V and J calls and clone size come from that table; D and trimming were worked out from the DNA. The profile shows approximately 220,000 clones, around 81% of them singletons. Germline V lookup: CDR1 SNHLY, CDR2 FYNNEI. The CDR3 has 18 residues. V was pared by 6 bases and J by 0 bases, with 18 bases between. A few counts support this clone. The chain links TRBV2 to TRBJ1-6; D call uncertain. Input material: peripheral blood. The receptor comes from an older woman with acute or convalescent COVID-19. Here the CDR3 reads CASRGLPGVDSYNSPLHF. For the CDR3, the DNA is TGTGCCAGCAGGGGTCTGCCAGGCGTCGACTCCTATAATTCACCCCTCCACTTT.